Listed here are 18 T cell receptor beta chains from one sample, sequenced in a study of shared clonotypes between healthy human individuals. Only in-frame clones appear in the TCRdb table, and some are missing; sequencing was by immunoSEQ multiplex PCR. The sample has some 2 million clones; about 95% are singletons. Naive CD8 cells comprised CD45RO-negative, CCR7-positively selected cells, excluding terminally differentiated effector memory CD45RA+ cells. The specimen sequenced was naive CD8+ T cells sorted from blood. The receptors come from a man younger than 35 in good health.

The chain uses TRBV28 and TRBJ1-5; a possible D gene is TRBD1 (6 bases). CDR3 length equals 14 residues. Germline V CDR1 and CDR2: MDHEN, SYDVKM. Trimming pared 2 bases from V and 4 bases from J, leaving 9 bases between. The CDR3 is CASSLRTANQPQHF. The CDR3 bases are TGTGCCAGCAGTTTAAGGACAGCGAATCAGCCCCAGCATTTT.

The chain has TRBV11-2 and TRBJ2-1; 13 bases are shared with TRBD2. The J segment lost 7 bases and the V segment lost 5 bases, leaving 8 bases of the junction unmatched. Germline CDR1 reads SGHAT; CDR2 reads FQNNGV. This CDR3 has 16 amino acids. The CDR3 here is CASSPLTSGRENEQFF. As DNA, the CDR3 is TGTGCCAGCAGCCCGCTAACTAGCGGGAGGGAGAATGAGCAGTTCTTC.

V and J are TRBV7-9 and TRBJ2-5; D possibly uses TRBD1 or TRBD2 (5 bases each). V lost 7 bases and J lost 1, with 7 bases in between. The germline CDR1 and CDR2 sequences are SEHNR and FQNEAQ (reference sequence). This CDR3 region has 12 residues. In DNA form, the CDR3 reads TGTGCCAGCACCGGGGCCCAAGAGACCCAGTACTTC. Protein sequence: CASTGAQETQYF.

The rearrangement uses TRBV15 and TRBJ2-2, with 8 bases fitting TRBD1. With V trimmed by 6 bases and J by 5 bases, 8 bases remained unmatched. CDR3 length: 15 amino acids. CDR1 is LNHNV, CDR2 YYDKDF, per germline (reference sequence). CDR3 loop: CATRHRGDLTGELFF. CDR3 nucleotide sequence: TGTGCCACCAGGCACAGGGGGGACCTTACCGGGGAGCTGTTTTTT.

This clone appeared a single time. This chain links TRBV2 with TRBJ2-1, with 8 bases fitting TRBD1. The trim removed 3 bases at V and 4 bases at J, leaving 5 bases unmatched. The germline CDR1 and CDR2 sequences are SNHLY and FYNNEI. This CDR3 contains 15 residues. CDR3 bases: TGTGCCAGCAGTGAGTTCCAGGGGGCTTACAATGAGCAGTTCTTC. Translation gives CASSEFQGAYNEQFF.

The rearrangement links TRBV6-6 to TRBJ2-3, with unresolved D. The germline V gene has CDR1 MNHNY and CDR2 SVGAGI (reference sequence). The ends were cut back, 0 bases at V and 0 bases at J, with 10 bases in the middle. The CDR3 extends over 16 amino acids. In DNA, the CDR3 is TGTGCCAGCAGTTACTCGGAGACAACCAGCACAGATACGCAGTATTTT. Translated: CASSYSETTSTDTQYF.

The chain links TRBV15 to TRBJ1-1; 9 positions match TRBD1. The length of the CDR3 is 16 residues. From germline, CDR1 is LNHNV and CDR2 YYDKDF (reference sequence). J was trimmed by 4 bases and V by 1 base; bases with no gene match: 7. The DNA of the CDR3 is TGTGCCACCAGCAGAGGGAGGACAGGGGAGGCCACTGAAGCTTTCTTT. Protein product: CATSRGRTGEATEAFF.

CDR3 residues: CASSPAGGNSYEQYF. The CDR3 nucleotides are TGTGCCAGCAGTCCCGCCGGGGGAAATTCCTACGAGCAGTACTTC. The rearrangement uses TRBV27 and TRBJ2-7, with D possibly TRBD2 on 6 matching bases. V was trimmed by 5 bases and J by 1 base, leaving 15 bases between them. Germline V CDR1 and CDR2: MNHEY, SMNVEV (reference sequence). The CDR3 has 15 amino acids.

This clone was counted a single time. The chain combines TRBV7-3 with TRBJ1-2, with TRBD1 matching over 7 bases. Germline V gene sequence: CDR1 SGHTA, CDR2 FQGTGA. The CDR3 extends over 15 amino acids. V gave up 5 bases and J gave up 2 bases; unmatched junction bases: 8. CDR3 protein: CASSAPGTVNYGYTF. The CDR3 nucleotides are TGTGCCAGCAGCGCCCCCGGGACAGTAAACTATGGCTACACCTTC.

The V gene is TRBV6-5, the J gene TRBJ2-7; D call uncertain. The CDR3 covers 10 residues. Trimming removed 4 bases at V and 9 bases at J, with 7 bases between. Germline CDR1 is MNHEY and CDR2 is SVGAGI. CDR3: CASSFNPQYF. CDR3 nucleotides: TGTGCCAGCAGTTTCAACCCGCAGTACTTC.

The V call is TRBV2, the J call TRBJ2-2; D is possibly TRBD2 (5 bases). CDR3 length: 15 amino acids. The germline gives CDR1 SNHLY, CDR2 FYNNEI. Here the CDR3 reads CALDRTPNGIGELFF. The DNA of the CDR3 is TGTGCTTTAGATAGGACCCCGAACGGGATCGGGGAGCTGTTTTTT.

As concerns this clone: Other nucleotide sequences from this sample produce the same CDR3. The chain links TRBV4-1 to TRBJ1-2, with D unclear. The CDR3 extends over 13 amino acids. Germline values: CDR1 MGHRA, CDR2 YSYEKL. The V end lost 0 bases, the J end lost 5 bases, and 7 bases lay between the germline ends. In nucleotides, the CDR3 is TGCGCCAGCAGCCAAGACTCTGGGTATGGCTACACCTTC. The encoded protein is CASSQDSGYGYTF.

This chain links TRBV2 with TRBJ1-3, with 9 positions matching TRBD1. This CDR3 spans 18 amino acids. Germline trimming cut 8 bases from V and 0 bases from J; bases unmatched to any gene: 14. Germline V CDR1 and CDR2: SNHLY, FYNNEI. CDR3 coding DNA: TGTGCCAGCCGGCGGGACAGGGAATTTCTCCTCTCTGGAAACACCATATATTTT. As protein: CASRRDREFLLSGNTIYF.

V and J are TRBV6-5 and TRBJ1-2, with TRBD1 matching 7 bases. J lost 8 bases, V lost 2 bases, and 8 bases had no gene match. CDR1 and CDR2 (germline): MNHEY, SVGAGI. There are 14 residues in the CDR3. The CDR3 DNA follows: TGTGCCAGCAGTTACGCAGGGGGAACTAGAGGCTACACCTTC. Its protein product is CASSYAGGTRGYTF.

This CDR3 reads CASNLKAGSNQPQHF. The CDR3 coding sequence is TGCGCCAGCAACCTTAAGGCGGGTAGCAATCAGCCCCAGCATTTT. The rearrangement joins TRBV4-1 to TRBJ1-5; unclear D gene. The CDR3 runs to 15 residues. Germline V CDR1 and CDR2: MGHRA, YSYEKL. V was trimmed by 7 bases and J by 0 bases, leaving 13 bases between them.

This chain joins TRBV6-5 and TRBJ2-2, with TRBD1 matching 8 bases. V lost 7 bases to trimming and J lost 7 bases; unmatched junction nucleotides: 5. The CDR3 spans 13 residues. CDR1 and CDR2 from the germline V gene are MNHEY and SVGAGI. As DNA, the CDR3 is TGTGCCAGCATGCACAGGGGGATCGGGGAGCTGTTTTTT. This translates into CASMHRGIGELFF.

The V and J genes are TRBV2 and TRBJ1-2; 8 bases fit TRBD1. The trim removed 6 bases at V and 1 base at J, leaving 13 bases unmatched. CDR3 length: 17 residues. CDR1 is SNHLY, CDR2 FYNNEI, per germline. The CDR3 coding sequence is TGTGCCAGCAGGGGTCTCGGCGGGACAGGAATTAACTATGGCTACACCTTC. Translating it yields CASRGLGGTGINYGYTF. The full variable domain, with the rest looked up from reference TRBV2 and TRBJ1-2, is EPEVTQTPSHQVTQMGQEVILRCVPISNHLYFYWYRQILGQKVEFLVSFYNNEISEKSEIFDDQFSVERPDGSNFTLKIRSTKLEDSAMYFCASRGLGGTGINYGYTFGSGTRLTVV.

The CDR3 sequence is CASSLGTADEQYF. The CDR3 region has the DNA TGTGCCAGCAGCCTTGGGACAGCCGACGAGCAGTACTTC. The chain links TRBV9 to TRBJ2-7; TRBD1 aligns across 7 bases. CDR3 length: 13 amino acids. Looked up from germline, CDR1 is SGDLS and CDR2 is YYNGEE. Trimming cost V 4 bases and J 5 bases; bases outside gene matches: 6.